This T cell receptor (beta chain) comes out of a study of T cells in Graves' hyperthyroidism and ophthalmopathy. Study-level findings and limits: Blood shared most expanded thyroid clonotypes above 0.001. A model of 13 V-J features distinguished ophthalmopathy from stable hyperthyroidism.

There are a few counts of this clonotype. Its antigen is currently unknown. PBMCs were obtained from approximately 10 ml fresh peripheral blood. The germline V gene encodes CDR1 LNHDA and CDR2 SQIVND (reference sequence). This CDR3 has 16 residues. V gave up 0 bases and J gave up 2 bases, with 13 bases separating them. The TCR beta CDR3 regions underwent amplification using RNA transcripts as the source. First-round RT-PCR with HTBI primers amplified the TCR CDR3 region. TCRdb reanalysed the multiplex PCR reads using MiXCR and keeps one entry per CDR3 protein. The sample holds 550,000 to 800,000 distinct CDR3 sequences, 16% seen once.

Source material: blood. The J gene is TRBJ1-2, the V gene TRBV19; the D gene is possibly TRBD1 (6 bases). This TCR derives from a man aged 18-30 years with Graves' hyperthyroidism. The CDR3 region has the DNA TGTGCCAGTAGTATAGATCCGACAGGACACAACTATGGCTACACCTTC. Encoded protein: CASSIDPTGHNYGYTF.